This TCR beta chain was sequenced during a study of spatial heterogeneity in lung cancer. Overall study context: The study consistently detected more beta-chain than alpha-chain sequences.

Germline V gene lookup returns CDR1 MDHEN and CDR2 SYDVKM. The CDR3 runs 14 residues. V shed 6 bases and J shed 0 bases, with 9 bases lying between them. Specified time point: sample taken at primary tumor resection. Material for sequencing was whole RNA from tumor, nontumor lung or frozen PBMC, left unsorted. TCRdb re-analysed the 5' RACE reads in MiXCR, keeping a single row per CDR3 protein. Of about 2,100 distinct CDR3 sequences detected, 7.2% appear once; the ten largest clones hold 9.5% to 14%. Only a few counts were recorded for this clonotype. The source was normal lung tissue next to the tumor, collected at surgery. The chain combines TRBV28 with TRBJ2-4; D may be TRBD1 (5 bases). The origin of this receptor is a female donor with early-stage non-small cell lung cancer. CDR3 bases: TGTGCCAGCAGGGACACGGGAGCCAAAAACATTCAGTACTTC. It yields the protein CASRDTGAKNIQYF.